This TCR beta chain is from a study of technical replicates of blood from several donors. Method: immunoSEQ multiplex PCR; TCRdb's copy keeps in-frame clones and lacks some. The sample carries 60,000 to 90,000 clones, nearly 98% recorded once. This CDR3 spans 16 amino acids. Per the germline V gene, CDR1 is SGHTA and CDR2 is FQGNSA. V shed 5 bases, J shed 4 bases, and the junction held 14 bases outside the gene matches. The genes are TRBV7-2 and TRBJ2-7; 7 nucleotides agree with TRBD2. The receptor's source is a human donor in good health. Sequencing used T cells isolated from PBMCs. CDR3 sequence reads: CASSDPRWGGRYEQYF. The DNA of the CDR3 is TGTGCCAGCAGCGATCCTCGGTGGGGGGGGAGATACGAGCAGTACTTC.